The source of this TCR beta chain is a study of shared clonotypes between healthy human individuals. Libraries were prepared by immunoSEQ multiplex PCR; TCRdb keeps only in-frame clonotypes and omits some of them. The sample carries around 1,900,000 clones, over 85% recorded once. The germline CDR1 and CDR2 sequences are SEHNR and FQNEAQ (reference sequence). V was pared by 8 bases and J by 3 bases, with 17 bases between. The CDR3 spans 14 residues. Only CD45RO-negative cells positively selected for CCR7 counted as naive CD8 cells, so terminally differentiated effector memory CD45RA+ cells were excluded.

The V and J genes are TRBV7-9 and TRBJ2-7, with D perhaps TRBD1 or TRBD2 (5 bases each). The TCR was taken from a man between 18 and 29 years old in good health. Some clones in this sample may be carry-over from other donors' samples. The sample taken for sequencing was naive CD8+ T cells from PBMCs. The CDR3 sequence is CASGTQGSSYEQYF. The CDR3 nucleotides read TGTGCCAGCGGGACCCAGGGTTCAAGCTACGAGCAGTACTTC.